A selection of T cell receptor beta chains follows, all from one sample in a study of blood T cell repertoires in COVID-19. Sequencing used immunoSEQ multiplex PCR; TCRdb keeps in-frame clones, though not all of them. The table shows about 460,000 clones, with approximately 86% occurring only once. The sample comprised PBMCs or T cells enriched from blood (not recorded which). These receptor sequences come from a woman aged 60-75 years who had recovered from COVID-19. The CDR3 runs from the conserved cysteine through the conserved F or W. A D gene is named only where the DNA matches it firmly. Size is stated for part of the rows, as once, few or many counts, or as a class when the clone is expanded.

clone_size	v_call	j_call	d_call	cdr3_nt	cdr3_aa
.	TRBV6-5	TRBJ2-3	TRBD2	TGTGCCTCCCGGGGGAGCGGGGGTCGAGCAGATACGCAGTATTTT	CASRGSGGRADTQYF
.	TRBV10-1	TRBJ1-1	.	TGCGCCAGCAGTGTTACCCGGGAAGCACTTGAAGCTTTCTTT	CASSVTREALEAFF
.	TRBV14	TRBJ1-6	TRBD1	TGTGCCAGCAGCCAAGATCAGGGGGCCAATTCACCCCTCCACTTT	CASSQDQGANSPLHF
.	TRBV3-1/TRBV3-2	TRBJ2-3	TRBD2	TGTGCCAGCAGCCTCGGCGGGGGGCGCACAGATACGCAGTATTTT	CASSLGGGRTDTQYF
.	TRBV11-3	TRBJ2-3	.	TGTGCCAGCAGCCCCCAGACAGGCACAGATACGCAGTATTTT	CASSPQTGTDTQYF
.	TRBV12-3/TRBV12-4	TRBJ2-1	.	TGTGCCAGCACGGAGGGGAATGAGCAGTTCTTC	CASTEGNEQFF
.	TRBV18	TRBJ2-2	TRBD2	TGTGCCAGCTCGCTCAATTTCCAACCAGCGGGGGTGACCGGGGAGCTGTTTTTT	CASSLNFQPAGVTGELFF
.	TRBV5-1	TRBJ1-2	TRBD1	TGCGCCAGCAGCCCGTTTGGGACAGGCTTATATGGCTACACCTTC	CASSPFGTGLYGYTF
.	TRBV12-5	TRBJ1-5	.	TGTGCTAGTGGTTCAACTCGAACCAGGGGCTGGGGCAATCAGCCCCAGCATTTT	CASGSTRTRGWGNQPQHF
.	TRBV7-9	TRBJ2-7	TRBD1	TGTGCCAGCAGCTTAGCGGGGACAGGGAACTACGAGCAGTACTTC	CASSLAGTGNYEQYF
.	TRBV5-1	TRBJ2-3	TRBD1	TGCGCCAGCAGCCTGCGGACAGGTCTGACTGATACGCAGTATTTT	CASSLRTGLTDTQYF
.	TRBV11-3	TRBJ1-1	.	TGTGCCAGCAGCTTCGAGGGCGAGGTGAACACTGAAGCTTTCTTT	CASSFEGEVNTEAFF
.	TRBV7-2	TRBJ2-1	TRBD2	TGTGCCAGCAGCTCACCGGGACTAGCGGGGGGGAGCTCCTACAATGAGCAGTTCTTC	CASSSPGLAGGSSYNEQFF
.	TRBV19	TRBJ1-1	.	TGTGCCAGTAGTATTACCAGTTTTATGAACACTGAAGCTTTCTTT	CASSITSFMNTEAFF
.	TRBV9	TRBJ1-6	.	TGTGCCTCCGAGGAGCGGAATTCACCCCTCCACTTT	CASEERNSPLHF
.	TRBV10-1	TRBJ1-2	TRBD1	TGCGCCAGCAGTCCCCGGACAGGGGATGGCTACACCTTC	CASSPRTGDGYTF
.	TRBV15	TRBJ1-2	.	TGTGCCACCAGCAGAACCGTAGACTATGGCTACACCTTC	CATSRTVDYGYTF
.	TRBV25-1	TRBJ2-3	.	TGTGCCAGCAGTCAAGGGGTAGATACGCAGTATTTT	CASSQGVDTQYF
.	TRBV7-2	TRBJ2-1	TRBD1	TGTGCCAGCAGCTTAGCGGGGAACAGGGGTTGGAATGAGCAGTTCTTC	CASSLAGNRGWNEQFF
.	TRBV5-1	TRBJ2-4	.	TGCGCCAGCAGCTTGGCCCCCGGGCAGGGGCAAAACATTCAGTACTTC	CASSLAPGQGQNIQYF
once	TRBV3-1/TRBV3-2	TRBJ1-4	.	TGTGCCAGCAGCCCTGGCCCCTTCACGGCGGGGGAACTGTTTTTT	CASSPGPFTAGELFF
.	TRBV15	TRBJ1-4	.	TGTGCCACCAGCAGTGGACAGATAACTAATGAAAAACTGTTTTTT	CATSSGQITNEKLFF
.	TRBV19	TRBJ1-2	TRBD1	TGTGCCAGTAGTCCATCCACCCGAGCCAGGGGGAACTATGGCTACACCTTC	CASSPSTRARGNYGYTF
.	TRBV19	TRBJ2-7	TRBD1	TGTGCCAGTAGTATGAGGGACAGGGGGCACTACGAGCAGTACTTC	CASSMRDRGHYEQYF
.	TRBV2	TRBJ1-1	TRBD1	TGTGCCAGCAGTACTACCGGACAGGCGAACACTGAAGCTTTCTTT	CASSTTGQANTEAFF
few	TRBV28	TRBJ1-5	.	TGTGCCAGCAGTTTATGGGGGGCAGGGGCAAACCAGCCCCAGCATTTT	CASSLWGAGANQPQHF
.	TRBV5-5	TRBJ1-1	.	TGTGCCAGCAGCTTGGGAGCCACAGGACCTGAAGCTTTCTTT	CASSLGATGPEAFF
.	TRBV5-1	TRBJ1-3	.	TGCGCCAGCAGCTCTACCGGGAGCTCTGGAAACACCATATATTTT	CASSSTGSSGNTIYF
.	TRBV6-5	TRBJ1-2	.	TGTGCCAGCAGTTACTCCGGGACTTACTATGGCTACACCTTC	CASSYSGTYYGYTF
.	TRBV4-2	TRBJ2-3	.	TGTGCCAGCAGCCAAGATATAGGACAGGGAGGGACAGATACGCAGTATTTT	CASSQDIGQGGTDTQYF
.	TRBV5-1	TRBJ2-2	TRBD1	TGCGCCAGCAGCCCGGGACAGGGAAGTGGGGAGCTGTTTTTT	CASSPGQGSGELFF
.	TRBV7-2	TRBJ1-6	TRBD1	TGTGCCAGCAGCACCAGACAGGGGGCGCGGAATTCACCCCTCCACTTT	CASSTRQGARNSPLHF
.	TRBV28	TRBJ2-3	TRBD2	TGTGCCAGCCGGGGGGGGAGCACAGATACGCAGTATTTT	CASRGGSTDTQYF
few	TRBV19	TRBJ2-1	.	TGTGCCAGTCAGGGGGGAAACCTCAATGAGCAGTTCTTC	CASQGGNLNEQFF
.	TRBV2	TRBJ1-1	.	TGTGCCAGCATGAATTCCAGGGGTACCGAAGCTTTCTTT	CASMNSRGTEAFF
once	TRBV7-9	TRBJ1-1	.	TGTGCCAGCAGCCTAATGACAGGACTCGCTGAAGCTTTCTTT	CASSLMTGLAEAFF
once	TRBV28	TRBJ1-4	.	TGTGCCAGCAAGGGTGGAGGGGATTGGGAAAAACTGTTTTTT	CASKGGGDWEKLFF
.	TRBV5-6	TRBJ1-4	.	TGTGCCAGCAGTTATTATTCGGGGAATGAAAAACTGTTTTTT	CASSYYSGNEKLFF
.	TRBV19	TRBJ2-7	.	TGTGCCAGTAGTCTCCGGACAGCTCAATACGAGCAGTACTTC	CASSLRTAQYEQYF
.	TRBV4-1	TRBJ2-1	TRBD1	TGCGCCAGCAGCCAGGGGACAGGGACTTACTTTGAGCAGTTCTTC	CASSQGTGTYFEQFF
.	TRBV7-8	TRBJ1-1	.	TGTGCCAGCAGCTTGAGACAGAAAAACACTGAAGCTTTCTTT	CASSLRQKNTEAFF
.	TRBV4-1	TRBJ2-5	TRBD1	TGCGCCAGCAGCCAAGGGGACAGGGTACAAGAGACCCAGTACTTC	CASSQGDRVQETQYF
.	TRBV30	TRBJ2-7	.	TGTGCCTGGAACCGGCAGGGGCAGGACTACGAGCAGTACTTC	CAWNRQGQDYEQYF